The T cell receptor beta chain under discussion was sequenced for a study of post-analysis software for immune sequencing data (dated by TCRdb to about 2015). In terms of the full investigation: Recorded disease courses included relapsing-remitting, secondary progressive and progressive-relapsing multiple sclerosis, with some patients lacking subtype annotation. The patient repertoires were compared against around 11 previously published healthy control repertoires obtained from donors aged roughly 6 to 28 years. A subset of samples was prepared in parallel using single-end sample barcoding, then pooled and co-amplified after Illumina adapter ligation. What the authors observed across the whole study: The multiple sclerosis patient group was slightly younger than the control group. Patients showed significantly higher frequencies than controls for several TRBV segments, among them TRBV5-6, TRBV5-1 and TRBV20-1. Direct clustering with F measure revealed strong co-clustering of samples prepared in the same batch, which led to a batch-effect correction. Multiple sclerosis patients had significantly lower normalized Chao1 diversity than controls, a result that suggests substantial peripheral T-cell clonal expansion.

Library preparation was by PCR. Reads for this sample came from an Illumina HiSeq 2500. To reduce PCR and sequencing biases, unique molecular identifiers were incorporated into the TCR beta cDNA libraries. About 500,000 cDNA molecules were obtained for every 1 to 10 million input T cells, so each molecule roughly corresponded to one T cell. Patient libraries were prepared and sequenced with the same protocol used for the earlier healthy control dataset. Samples belonging to the same batch were prepared together, multiplexed and sequenced on a shared HiSeq lane. For the original study's pipeline: Raw barcoded reads were processed with MIGEC, and single-read molecular identifier groups were discarded before consensus assembly and CDR3 extraction. VDJtools was used for post-analysis of the clonotype tables, and diversity was normalized by down-sampling every dataset to the size of the smallest sample. To correct batch-related cross-sample contamination, repertoire overlap clustering matched CDR3 amino acid sequences but not nucleotide sequences. The raw public reads went through TCRdb reprocessing: fastp at Q25, MiXCR clone calling, in-frame beta chains kept. CDR3 protein duplicates are merged, each entry listing the most common genes and DNA. TCRdb, not the authors, supplied the V and J calls. The sample profile shows 350,000 to 500,000 distinct CDR3 sequences; more than 30% of them were found once. 6.5% to 8% of the sample is held by the ten biggest clonotypes.

This clonotype was seen only a few times. The specificity of this receptor is unknown. Base qualities are not provided; no much larger clone lies one nucleotide away. Looking up the germline V gene (reference sequence) yields CDR1 DFQATT and CDR2 SNEGSKA. The germline V and J ends show losses of 3 bases and 3 bases respectively, and no gene match explains 9 bases of the junction. The CDR3 contains 15 residues, cysteine and phenylalanine counted. Solely the CDR3 DNA is kept, with 45 bases framed from the first base. To demonstrate the VDJtools post-analysis software, TCR beta repertoires were profiled from the peripheral blood of more than ten young patients with multiple sclerosis. Multiple sclerosis patients were children and adolescents aged about 6 to 15 years.

Sequenced input: blood. This TCR was recovered from a girl aged 2 to 9 with multiple sclerosis. The rearranged chain carries TRBV20-1 and TRBJ2-5, and 8 bases in between align with TRBD1. DNA sequence: TGCAGTGCTAGTTTCGTGCGACAGGGGAAAGAGACCCAGTACTTC. It translates to CSASFVRQGKETQYF.